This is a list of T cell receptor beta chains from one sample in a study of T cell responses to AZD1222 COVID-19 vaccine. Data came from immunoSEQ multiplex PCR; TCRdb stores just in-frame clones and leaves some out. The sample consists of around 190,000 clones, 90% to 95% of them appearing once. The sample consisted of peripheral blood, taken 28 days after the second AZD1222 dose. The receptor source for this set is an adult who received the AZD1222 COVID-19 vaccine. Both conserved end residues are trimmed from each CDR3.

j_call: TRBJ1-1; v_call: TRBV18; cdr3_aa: ASSPQKQAANTEAF
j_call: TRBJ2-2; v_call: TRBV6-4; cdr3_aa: ASKAFEDTGELF
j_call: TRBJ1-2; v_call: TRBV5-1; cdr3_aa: ASSPARGQLVYGYT
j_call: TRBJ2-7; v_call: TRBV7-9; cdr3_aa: ASSSGQGIYEQY
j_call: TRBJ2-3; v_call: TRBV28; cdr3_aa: ASSLWTSGGTDTQY
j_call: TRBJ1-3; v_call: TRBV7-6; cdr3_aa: ASSLRDAGSGNTIY
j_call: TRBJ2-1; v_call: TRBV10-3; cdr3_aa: AISEAPNEQF
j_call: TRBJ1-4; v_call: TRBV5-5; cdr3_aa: ASSSYNEKLF
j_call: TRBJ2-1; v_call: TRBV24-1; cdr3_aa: ATSDLNVPTRSYNEQF
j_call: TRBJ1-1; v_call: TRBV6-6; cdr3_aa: ASRDRGEAF
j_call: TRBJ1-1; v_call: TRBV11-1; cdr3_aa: ASSYSGTEANLGAF
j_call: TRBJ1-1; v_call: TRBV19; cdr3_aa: ASRYDGRTNTEAF
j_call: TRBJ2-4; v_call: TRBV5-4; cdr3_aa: ASSLGGSASKNIQY
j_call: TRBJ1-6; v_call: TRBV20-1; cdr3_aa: SASYGGWSSPLH
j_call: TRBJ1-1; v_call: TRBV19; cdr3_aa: ASSDLSGRMNTEAF
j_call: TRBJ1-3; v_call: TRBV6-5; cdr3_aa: ASSYSGGGSGNTIY
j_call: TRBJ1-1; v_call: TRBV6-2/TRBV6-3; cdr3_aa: ASNPGSGGTEAF
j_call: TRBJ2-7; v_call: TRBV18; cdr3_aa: ASSPWRQGSDEQY
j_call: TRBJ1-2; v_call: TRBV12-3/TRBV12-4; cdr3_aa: ASSLTGANGYT
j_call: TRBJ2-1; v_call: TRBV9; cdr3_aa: ASSVGGTGVNEQF
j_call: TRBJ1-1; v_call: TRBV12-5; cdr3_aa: ASGLFGTEAF
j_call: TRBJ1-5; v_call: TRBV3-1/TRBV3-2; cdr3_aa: ASSQDSRGSQPQH
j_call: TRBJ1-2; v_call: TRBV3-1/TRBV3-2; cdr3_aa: ASSQGTPLYT
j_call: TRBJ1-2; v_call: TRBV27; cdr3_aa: ASSPYMLGYGYT
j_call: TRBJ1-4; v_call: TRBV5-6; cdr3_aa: ASSSDREEKLF
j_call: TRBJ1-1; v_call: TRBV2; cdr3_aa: ASSAGLLNTEAF
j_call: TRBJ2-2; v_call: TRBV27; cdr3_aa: ASSSGLAGPGELF
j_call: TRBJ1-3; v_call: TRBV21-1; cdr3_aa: ASPSVGGLGNTIY
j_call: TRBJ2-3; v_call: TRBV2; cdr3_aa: ASSDRTGTDTQY
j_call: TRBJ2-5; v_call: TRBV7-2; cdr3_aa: ASSSTSGGAGETQY
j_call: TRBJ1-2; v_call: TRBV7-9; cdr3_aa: ASRQGDFNPMHGYT
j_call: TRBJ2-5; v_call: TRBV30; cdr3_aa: AWTEGGETQY
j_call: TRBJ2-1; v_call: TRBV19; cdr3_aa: ASSIDNGKINEQF
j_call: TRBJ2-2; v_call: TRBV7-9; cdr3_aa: ASSLPRDGTGELF
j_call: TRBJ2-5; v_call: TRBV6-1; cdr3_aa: ASSEIQGLETQY
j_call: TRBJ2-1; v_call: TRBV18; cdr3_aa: ASSPLLTSGKTYNEQF
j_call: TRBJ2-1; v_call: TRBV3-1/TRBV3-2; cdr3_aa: ASSQDSGPYNEQF
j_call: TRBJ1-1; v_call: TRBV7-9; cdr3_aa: ASSLGDRNTEAF
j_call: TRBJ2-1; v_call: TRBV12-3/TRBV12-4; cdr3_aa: ASSHQLAQF
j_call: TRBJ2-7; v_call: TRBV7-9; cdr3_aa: ASSLTGGFGY
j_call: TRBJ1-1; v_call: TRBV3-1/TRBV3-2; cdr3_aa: ASSYLRQYAEAF
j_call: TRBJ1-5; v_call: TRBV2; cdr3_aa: ASSGEGSNQPQH
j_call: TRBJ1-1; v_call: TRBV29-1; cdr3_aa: SGTLNTEAF
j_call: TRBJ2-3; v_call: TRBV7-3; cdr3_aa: ASSLNAGGSGDTQY
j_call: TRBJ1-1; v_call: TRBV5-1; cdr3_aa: ASRPLGVGGTEAF
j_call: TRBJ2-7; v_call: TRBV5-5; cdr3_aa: ASSFGATYEQY
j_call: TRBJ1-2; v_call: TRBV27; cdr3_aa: ASSPLLEGPFYGYT
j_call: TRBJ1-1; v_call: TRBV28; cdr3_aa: ASRLGGLNTEAF
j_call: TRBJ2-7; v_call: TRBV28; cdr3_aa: ASSGQGAYEQY
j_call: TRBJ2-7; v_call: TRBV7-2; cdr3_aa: ASSLGFGATYEQY
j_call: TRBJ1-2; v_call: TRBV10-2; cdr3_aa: ASRSDRADGYT
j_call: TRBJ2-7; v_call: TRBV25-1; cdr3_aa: ASSEYDYEQY
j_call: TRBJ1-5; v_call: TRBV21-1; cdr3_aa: ASSKSGSGGDR